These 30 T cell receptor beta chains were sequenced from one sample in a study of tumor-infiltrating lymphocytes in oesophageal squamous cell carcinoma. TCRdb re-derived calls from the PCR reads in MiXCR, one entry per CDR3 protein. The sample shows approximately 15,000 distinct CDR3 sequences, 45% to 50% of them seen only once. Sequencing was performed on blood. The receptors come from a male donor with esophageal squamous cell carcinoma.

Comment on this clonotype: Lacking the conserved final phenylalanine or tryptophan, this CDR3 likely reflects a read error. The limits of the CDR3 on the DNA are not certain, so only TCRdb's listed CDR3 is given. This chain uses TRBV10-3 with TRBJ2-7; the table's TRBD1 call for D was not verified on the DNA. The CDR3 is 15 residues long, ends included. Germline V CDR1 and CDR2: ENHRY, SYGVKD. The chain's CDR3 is CAISRLGLRGYTFGS.

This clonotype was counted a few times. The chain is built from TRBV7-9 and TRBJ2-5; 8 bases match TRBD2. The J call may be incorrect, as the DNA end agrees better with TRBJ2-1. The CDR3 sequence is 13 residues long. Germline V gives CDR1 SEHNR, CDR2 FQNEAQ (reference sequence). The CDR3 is CASSVGLVNEQFF. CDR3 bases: TGTGCCAGCAGCGTGGGACTAGTTAATGAGCAGTTCTTC.

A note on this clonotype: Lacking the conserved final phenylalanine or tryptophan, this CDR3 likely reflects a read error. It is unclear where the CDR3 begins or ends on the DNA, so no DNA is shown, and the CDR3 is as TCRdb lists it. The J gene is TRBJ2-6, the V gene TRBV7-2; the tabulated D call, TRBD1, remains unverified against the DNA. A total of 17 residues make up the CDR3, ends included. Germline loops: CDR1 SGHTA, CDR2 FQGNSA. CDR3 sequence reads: CASSLVGDRGSPLHFGN.

DNA of the CDR3: TGTGCCAGCAGTTTCTCGGATACTCTAATAAACTATGGCTACACCTTC. It translates to CASSFSDTLINYGYTF. The V call is TRBV12-3 or TRBV12-4, the J call TRBJ1-2, with D hard to call. Trimming stripped 3 bases from V and 2 bases from J, with 16 bases between. This CDR3 has 16 residues.

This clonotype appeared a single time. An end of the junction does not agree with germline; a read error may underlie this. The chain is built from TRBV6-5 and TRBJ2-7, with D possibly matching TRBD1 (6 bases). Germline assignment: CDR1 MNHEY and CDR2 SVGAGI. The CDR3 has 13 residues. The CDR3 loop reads CVSKRQASYEQYF. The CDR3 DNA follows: TGTGTCAGCAAGCGACAGGCTTCGTACGAGCAGTACTTC.

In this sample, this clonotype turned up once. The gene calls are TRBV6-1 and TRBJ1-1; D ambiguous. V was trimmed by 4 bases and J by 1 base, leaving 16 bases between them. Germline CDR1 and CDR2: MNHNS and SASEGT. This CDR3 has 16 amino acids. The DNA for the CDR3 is TGTGCCAGCAGTGCCCCATCAGGACCGTGGAACACTGAAGCTTTCTTT. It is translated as CASSAPSGPWNTEAFF.

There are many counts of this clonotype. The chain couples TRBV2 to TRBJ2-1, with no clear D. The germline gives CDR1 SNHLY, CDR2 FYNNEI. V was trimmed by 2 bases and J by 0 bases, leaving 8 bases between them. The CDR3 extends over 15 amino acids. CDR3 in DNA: TGTGCCAGCAGTGAAAGCGTAAGCTCCTACAATGAGCAGTTCTTC. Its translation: CASSESVSSYNEQFF.

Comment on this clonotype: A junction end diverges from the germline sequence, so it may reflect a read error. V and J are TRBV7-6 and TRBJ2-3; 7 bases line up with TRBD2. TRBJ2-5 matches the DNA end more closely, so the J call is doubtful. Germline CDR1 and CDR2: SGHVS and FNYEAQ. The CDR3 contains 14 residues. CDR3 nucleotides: TGTGCTAGCAGCTTAGGAGCGGGGCAAGAGACCCAGTACTTC. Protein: CASSLGAGQETQYF.

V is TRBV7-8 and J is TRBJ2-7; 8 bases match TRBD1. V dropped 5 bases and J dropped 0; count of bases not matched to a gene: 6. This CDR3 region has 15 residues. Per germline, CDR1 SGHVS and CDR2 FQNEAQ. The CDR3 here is CASSPGQGPSYEQYF. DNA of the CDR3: TGTGCCAGCAGCCCAGGACAGGGACCCTCCTACGAGCAGTACTTC.

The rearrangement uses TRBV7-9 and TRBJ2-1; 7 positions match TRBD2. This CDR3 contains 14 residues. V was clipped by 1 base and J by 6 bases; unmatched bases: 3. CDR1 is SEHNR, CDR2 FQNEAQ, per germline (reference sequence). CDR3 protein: CASSLGGLSNEQFF. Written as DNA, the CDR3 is TGTGCCAGCAGCTTAGGGGGACTAAGCAATGAGCAGTTCTTC.

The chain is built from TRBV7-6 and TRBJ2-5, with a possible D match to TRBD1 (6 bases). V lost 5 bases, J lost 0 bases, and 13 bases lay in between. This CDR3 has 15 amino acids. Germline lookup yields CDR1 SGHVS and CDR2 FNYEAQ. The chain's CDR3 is CASSPGTPYQETQYF. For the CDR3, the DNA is TGTGCCAGCAGCCCCGGGACACCGTACCAAGAGACCCAGTACTTC.

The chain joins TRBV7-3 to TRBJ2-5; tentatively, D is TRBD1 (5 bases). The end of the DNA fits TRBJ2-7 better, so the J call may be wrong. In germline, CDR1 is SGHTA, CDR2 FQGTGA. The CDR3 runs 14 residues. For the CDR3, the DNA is TGTGCCAGCAGCTTGACAGCTAACTCCTACGAGCAGTACTTC. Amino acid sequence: CASSLTANSYEQYF.

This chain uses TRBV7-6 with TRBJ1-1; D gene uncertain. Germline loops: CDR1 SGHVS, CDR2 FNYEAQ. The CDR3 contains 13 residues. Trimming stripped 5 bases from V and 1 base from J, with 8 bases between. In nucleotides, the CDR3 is TGTGCCAGCAGCCCCGTCGGGAACACTGAAGCTTTCTTT. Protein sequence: CASSPVGNTEAFF. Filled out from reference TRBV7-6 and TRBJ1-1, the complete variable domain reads GAGVSQSPRYKVTKRGQDVALRCDPISGHVSLYWYRQALGQGPEFLTYFNYEAQQDKSGLPNDRFSAERPEGSISTLTIQRTEQRDSAMYRCASSPVGNTEAFFGQGTRLTVV.

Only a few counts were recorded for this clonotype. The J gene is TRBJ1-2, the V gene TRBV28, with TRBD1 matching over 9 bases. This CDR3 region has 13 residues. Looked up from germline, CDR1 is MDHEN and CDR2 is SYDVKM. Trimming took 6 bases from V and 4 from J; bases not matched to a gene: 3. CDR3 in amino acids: CASRTGQGYGYTF. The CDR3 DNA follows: TGTGCCAGCAGAACGGGACAGGGCTATGGCTACACCTTC.

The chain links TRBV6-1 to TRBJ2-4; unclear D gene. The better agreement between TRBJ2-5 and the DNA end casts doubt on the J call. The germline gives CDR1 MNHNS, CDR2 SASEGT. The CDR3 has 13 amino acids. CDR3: CASSGLFVETQYF. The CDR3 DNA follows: TGTGCCTCCTCCGGGCTCTTTGTAGAGACCCAGTACTTC.

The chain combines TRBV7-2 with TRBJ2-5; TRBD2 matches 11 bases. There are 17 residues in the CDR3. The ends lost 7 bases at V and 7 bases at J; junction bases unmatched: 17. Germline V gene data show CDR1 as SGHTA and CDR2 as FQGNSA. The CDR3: CASIHTRTSGGSGTQYF. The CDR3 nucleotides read TGTGCCAGCATTCACACTCGAACTAGCGGGGGATCTGGGACCCAGTACTTC.

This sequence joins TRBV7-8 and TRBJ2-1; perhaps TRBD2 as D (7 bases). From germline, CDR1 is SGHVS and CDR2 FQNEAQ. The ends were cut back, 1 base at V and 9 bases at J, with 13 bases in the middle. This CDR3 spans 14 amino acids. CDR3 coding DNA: TGTGCCAGCAGCTTAGTTGGGGGGGGCAGTGAGCAGTTCTTC. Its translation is CASSLVGGGSEQFF.

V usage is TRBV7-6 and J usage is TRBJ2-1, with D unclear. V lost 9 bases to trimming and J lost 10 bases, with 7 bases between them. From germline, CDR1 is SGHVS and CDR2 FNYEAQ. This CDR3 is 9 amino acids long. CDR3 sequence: CASEREQFF. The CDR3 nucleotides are TGTGCCAGTGAACGGGAGCAGTTCTTC.

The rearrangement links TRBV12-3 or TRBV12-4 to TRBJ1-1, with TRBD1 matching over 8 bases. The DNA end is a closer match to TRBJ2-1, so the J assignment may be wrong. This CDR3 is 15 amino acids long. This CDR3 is CASSRRQGLHNEQFF. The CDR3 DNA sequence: TGTGCCAGCAGTCGTAGACAGGGGCTACACAATGAGCAGTTCTTC.

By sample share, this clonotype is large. In DNA form, the CDR3 reads TGTGCCAGCAGCTCATCCGGGACAGGGACGTACGAGCAGTACTTC. It codes for CASSSSGTGTYEQYF. This chain links TRBV7-8 with TRBJ2-7; TRBD1 matches 9 bases. J was trimmed by 4 bases and V by 4 bases; bases with no gene match: 8. Germline CDR1 is SGHVS and CDR2 is FQNEAQ. This CDR3 spans 15 amino acids.

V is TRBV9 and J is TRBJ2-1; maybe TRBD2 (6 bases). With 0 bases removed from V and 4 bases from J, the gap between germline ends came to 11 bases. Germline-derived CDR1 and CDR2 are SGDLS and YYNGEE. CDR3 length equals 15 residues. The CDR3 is CASSVEAGLYNEQFF. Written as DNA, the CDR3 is TGTGCCAGCAGCGTAGAGGCGGGATTGTACAATGAGCAGTTCTTC.

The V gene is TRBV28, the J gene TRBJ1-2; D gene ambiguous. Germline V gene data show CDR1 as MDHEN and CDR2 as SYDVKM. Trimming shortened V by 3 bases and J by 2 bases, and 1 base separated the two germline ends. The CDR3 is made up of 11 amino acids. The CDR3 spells CASSFNYGYTF. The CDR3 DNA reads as TGTGCCAGCAGTTTCAACTATGGCTACACCTTC.

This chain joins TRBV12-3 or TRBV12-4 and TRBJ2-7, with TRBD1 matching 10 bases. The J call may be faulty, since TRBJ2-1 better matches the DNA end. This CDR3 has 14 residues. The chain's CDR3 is CASSRGTGDNEQFF. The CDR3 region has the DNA TGTGCCAGCAGTCGCGGGACAGGGGACAATGAGCAGTTCTTC.

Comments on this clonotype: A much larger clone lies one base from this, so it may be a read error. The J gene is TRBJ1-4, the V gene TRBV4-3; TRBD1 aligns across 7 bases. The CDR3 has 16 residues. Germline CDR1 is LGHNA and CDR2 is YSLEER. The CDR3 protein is CANSLQLRGNNEKLFF. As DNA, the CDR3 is TGCGCCAACAGCCTCCAACTCAGGGGGAATAATGAAAAACTGTTTTTT.

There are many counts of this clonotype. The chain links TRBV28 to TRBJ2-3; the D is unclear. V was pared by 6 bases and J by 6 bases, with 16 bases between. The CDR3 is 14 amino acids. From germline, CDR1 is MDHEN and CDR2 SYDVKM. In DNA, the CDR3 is TGTGCCAGCAGCTCCCTGGGCCCGCGGGATACGCAGTATTTT. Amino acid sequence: CASSSLGPRDTQYF.

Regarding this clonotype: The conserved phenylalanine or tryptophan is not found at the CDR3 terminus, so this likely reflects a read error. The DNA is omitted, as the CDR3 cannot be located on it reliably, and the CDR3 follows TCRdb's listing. This CDR3 is CASSPTSGGEGNIQYFGP. The rearrangement links TRBV11-1 to TRBJ2-3; TRBD1 was called by the table and not checked on the DNA. The CDR3 length equals 18 residues, ends included. The germline V gene has CDR1 SGHAT and CDR2 FQDESV (reference sequence).

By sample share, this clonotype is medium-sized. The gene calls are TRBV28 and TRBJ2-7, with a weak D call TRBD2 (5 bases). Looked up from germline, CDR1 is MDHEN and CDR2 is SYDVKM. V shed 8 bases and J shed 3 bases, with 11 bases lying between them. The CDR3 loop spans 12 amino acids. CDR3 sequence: CASLRGSYEQYF. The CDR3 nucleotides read TGTGCCAGCTTACGAGGGAGCTACGAGCAGTACTTC.

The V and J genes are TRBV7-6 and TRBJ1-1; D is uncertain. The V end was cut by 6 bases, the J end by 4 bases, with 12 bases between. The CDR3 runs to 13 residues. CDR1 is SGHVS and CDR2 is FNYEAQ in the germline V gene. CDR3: CASSEISGTEAFF. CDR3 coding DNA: TGTGCCAGCAGTGAGATCAGTGGCACTGAAGCTTTCTTT.

As DNA, the CDR3 is TGTGCCAGCAGCTTAGCAAGGGTAGCGGGAGGTGGCAATGAGCAGTTCTTC. This encodes CASSLARVAGGGNEQFF. The V and J genes are TRBV7-6 and TRBJ2-5, with 10 nucleotides matching TRBD2. With the DNA end fitting TRBJ2-1 better, the J assignment may be wrong. The germline V gene encodes CDR1 SGHVS and CDR2 FNYEAQ. This CDR3 spans 17 amino acids.

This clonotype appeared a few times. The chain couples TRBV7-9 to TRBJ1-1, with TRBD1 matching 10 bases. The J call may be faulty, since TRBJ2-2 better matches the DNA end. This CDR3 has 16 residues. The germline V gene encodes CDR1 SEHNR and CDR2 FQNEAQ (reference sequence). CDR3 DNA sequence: TGTGCCAGCAGCCCGACCGGGACAGGGGCCCTCGGGGAGCTGTTTTTT. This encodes CASSPTGTGALGELFF.